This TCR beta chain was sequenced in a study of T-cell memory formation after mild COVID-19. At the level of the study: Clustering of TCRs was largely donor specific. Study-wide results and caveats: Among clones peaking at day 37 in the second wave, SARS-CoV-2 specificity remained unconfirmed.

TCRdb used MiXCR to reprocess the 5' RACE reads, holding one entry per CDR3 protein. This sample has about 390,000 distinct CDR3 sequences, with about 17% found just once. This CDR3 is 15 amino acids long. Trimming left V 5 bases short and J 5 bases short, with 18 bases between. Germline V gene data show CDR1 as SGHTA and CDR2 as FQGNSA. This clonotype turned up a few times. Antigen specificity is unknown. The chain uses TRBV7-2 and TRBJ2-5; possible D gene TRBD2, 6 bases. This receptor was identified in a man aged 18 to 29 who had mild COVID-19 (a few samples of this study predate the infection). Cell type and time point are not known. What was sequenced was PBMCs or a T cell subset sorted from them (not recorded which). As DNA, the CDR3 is TGTGCCAGCAGCCAGGGACTGTCAGGCGGGGAGACCCAGTACTTC. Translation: CASSQGLSGGETQYF. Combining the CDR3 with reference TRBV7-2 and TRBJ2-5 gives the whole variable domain GAGVSQSPSNKVTEKGKDVELRCDPISGHTALYWYRQSLGQGLEFLIYFQGNSAPDKSGLPSDRFSAERTGGSVSTLTIQRTQQEDSAVYLCASSQGLSGGETQYFGPGTRLLVL.